This T cell receptor (beta chain) was sequenced for a study of T cell repertoires in cytomegalovirus infection. V lost 6 bases and J 4 bases, leaving 12 bases between the germline ends. CDR1 is SGHTA, CDR2 FQGNSA, per germline. This CDR3 spans 13 amino acids. MiXCR, applied by TCRdb to the reads, yields one record per CDR3 protein. The sample has approximately 990,000 distinct CDR3 sequences; less than 35% are singletons. There are a few counts of this clonotype. The antigen remains unidentified. The chain uses TRBV7-2 and TRBJ1-2; the D gene is possibly TRBD1 (5 bases). Source: cultured CD8+ T cells from PBMCs, taken from culture after CMV antigen stimulation. This sequence originates from a human donor in good health (CMV status not recorded). Some clones in this sample may be carry-over from other donors' samples. Here the CDR3 DNA reads TGTGCCAGCAGTTATAAGGGGAGCTATGGCTACACCTTC. Translation: CASSYKGSYGYTF. The full variable domain, rest sourced from reference TRBV7-2 and TRBJ1-2, is GAGVSQSPSNKVTEKGKDVELRCDPISGHTALYWYRQSLGQGLEFLIYFQGNSAPDKSGLPSDRFSAERTGGSVSTLTIQRTQQEDSAVYLCASSYKGSYGYTFGSGTRLTVV.